This T cell receptor (beta chain) appears in the sequencing data of a study of long-term antiretroviral therapy in people with HIV. Study-wide points: Regardless of time point, clones expanded before ART dominated the repertoire. In samples taken after ART, diversity increased but remained below transplant donor control levels.

Germline V gives CDR1 MNHEY, CDR2 SVGAGI. The CDR3 is made up of 13 amino acids. The ends were cut back, 0 bases at V and 8 bases at J, with 10 bases in the middle. For this clone: Its target is not known.

Survey-level resolution applied to immunoSEQ assay v3.0. TCRdb keeps only in-frame clones here, not all; method: immunoSEQ multiplex PCR. The repertoire holds thousands of clones, with around 77% as singletons. One or more pre-ART and two or more post-ART PBMC samples were available from each donor. J is TRBJ1-2 and V is TRBV6-5; D gene unclear. The sample here was unsorted PBMCs, taken 0.4 years before starting antiretroviral therapy. This clonotype was obtained from a man aged 25 to 40 with HIV. The CDR3 protein is CASSYSTEAGYTF. CDR3 in DNA: TGTGCCAGCAGTTACTCGACTGAAGCCGGCTACACCTTC.